These T cell receptor beta chains were read from a single sample in a study of blood T cells in healthy people across ages. TCRdb fed the 5' RACE reads into MiXCR, producing one record per CDR3 protein. The table shows some 780,000 distinct CDR3 sequences, with approximately 53% occurring only once. Input material: blood. These receptors came from a man aged 35-49 years in good health. The CDR3 runs from the conserved cysteine through the conserved F or W. D genes are given only for firm matches. Some rows have no size entry. The others give once, few or many, or a class for an expanded clone.

J: TRBJ2-3; length: 13; size: .; V: TRBV14; D: .; DNA: TGTGCCAGCAGCCAAGGTTCTTTCCGCACGCAGTATTTT; CDR3: CASSQGSFRTQYF
J: TRBJ2-5; length: 11; size: many; V: TRBV29-1; D: TRBD1; DNA: TGCAGCGGTACAGGGGGAGAGACCCAGTACTTC; CDR3: CSGTGGETQYF
J: TRBJ1-2; length: 14; size: .; V: TRBV28; D: .; DNA: TGTGCCAGCAGTTTCGGCAGTACTAACTATGGCTACACCTTC; CDR3: CASSFGSTNYGYTF
J: TRBJ1-2; length: 15; size: .; V: TRBV2; D: .; DNA: TGTGCCAGCAGCACCCTGACGGATGACTTGGGTGGCTACACCTTC; CDR3: CASSTLTDDLGGYTF
J: TRBJ1-2; length: 15; size: .; V: TRBV28; D: .; DNA: TGTGCCAGCAGTGCCCGTAAGGGCCACAACTATGGCTACACCTTC; CDR3: CASSARKGHNYGYTF
J: TRBJ2-3; length: 17; size: .; V: TRBV27; D: TRBD2; DNA: TGTGCCAGCAGCCACCTTTGGAGCGGGAGTTCGACAGATACGCAGTATTTT; CDR3: CASSHLWSGSSTDTQYF
J: TRBJ2-6; length: 12; size: few; V: TRBV5-1; D: .; DNA: TGCGCCAGCCAGTCTGGGGCCAACGTCCTGACTTTC; CDR3: CASQSGANVLTF
J: TRBJ2-5; length: 16; size: few; V: TRBV7-9; D: TRBD2; DNA: TGTGCCAGCAGCTCCTTTACTAGCGGGACCCAAGAGACCCAGTACTTC; CDR3: CASSSFTSGTQETQYF
J: TRBJ2-3; length: 16; size: many; V: TRBV7-7; D: .; DNA: TGTGCCAGCAGCTTAGGTCGGGGAACTTACACAGATACGCAGTATTTT; CDR3: CASSLGRGTYTDTQYF
J: TRBJ2-6; length: 18; size: .; V: TRBV2; D: TRBD2; DNA: TGTGCCAGCACCGGAGGACTAGCGGGAGATGCTGGGGCCAACGTCCTGACTTTC; CDR3: CASTGGLAGDAGANVLTF
J: TRBJ2-1; length: 16; size: .; V: TRBV5-1; D: TRBD1; DNA: TGCGCCAGCAGCTTGGGAGGGACAGTTCCTTACAATGAGCAGTTCTTC; CDR3: CASSLGGTVPYNEQFF
J: TRBJ1-5; length: 11; size: .; V: TRBV20-1; D: .; DNA: TGCAGTGCTAGTGAAGGGCAGCCCCAGCATTTT; CDR3: CSASEGQPQHF
J: TRBJ1-1; length: 14; size: few; V: TRBV11-2; D: .; DNA: TGTGCCAGCAGCTTATACGGCAGGGGCACTGAAGCTTTCTTT; CDR3: CASSLYGRGTEAFF
J: TRBJ2-7; length: 15; size: .; V: TRBV4-3; D: .; DNA: TGCACCAGCAGCCAAGATCGTGCTCTGGCCTACGAGCAGTACTTC; CDR3: CTSSQDRALAYEQYF
J: TRBJ2-1; length: 15; size: .; V: TRBV20-1; D: .; DNA: TGCAGTGCTTCCCGTCCGGGACTCCGGCTCAATGAGCAGTTCTTC; CDR3: CSASRPGLRLNEQFF
J: TRBJ1-5; length: 15; size: once; V: TRBV20-1; D: TRBD1; DNA: TGCAGTGCTAGAGCCCCGGGACAGGGCTATCAGCCCCAGCATTTT; CDR3: CSARAPGQGYQPQHF
J: TRBJ2-3; length: 14; size: .; V: TRBV30; D: .; DNA: TGTGCCTGGAGTGTCCGCAGGGGAAGTGATACGCAGTATTTT; CDR3: CAWSVRRGSDTQYF
J: TRBJ2-7; length: 17; size: .; V: TRBV28; D: .; DNA: TGTGCCAGCAGTCCCCCCCTCGGGGCGATAAGCTCCTACGAGCAGTACTTC; CDR3: CASSPPLGAISSYEQYF
J: TRBJ1-2; length: 13; size: few; V: TRBV20-1; D: .; DNA: TGCAGTGCTAGTAGAGGGGTGGGGTATGGCTACACCTTC; CDR3: CSASRGVGYGYTF
J: TRBJ2-5; length: 16; size: few; V: TRBV28; D: TRBD1; DNA: TGTGCCAGCAGTTTCCTTGGGACAGACTTCCAAGAGACCCAGTACTTC; CDR3: CASSFLGTDFQETQYF
J: TRBJ2-3; length: 12; size: once; V: TRBV7-3; D: .; DNA: TGTGCCGGCAGTCTGACAGCAGATACGCAGTATTTT; CDR3: CAGSLTADTQYF
J: TRBJ2-5; length: 13; size: many; V: TRBV3-1; D: .; DNA: TGTGCCAGCAGCCAAGATGTGATGCAGACCCAGTACTTC; CDR3: CASSQDVMQTQYF
J: TRBJ2-5; length: 11; size: .; V: TRBV9; D: .; DNA: TGTGCCAGCAGCGCAGGGGAGAGCCAGTACTTC; CDR3: CASSAGESQYF
J: TRBJ2-1; length: 15; size: few; V: TRBV6-6; D: TRBD2; DNA: TGTGCCAGCAGTTACCGGGCTAGCGGGTACAATGAGCAGTTCTTC; CDR3: CASSYRASGYNEQFF
J: TRBJ2-5; length: 16; size: .; V: TRBV25-1; D: TRBD1; DNA: TGTGCCAGCAGTGAACCAAGACAGGGAGTCCAAGAGACCCAGTACTTC; CDR3: CASSEPRQGVQETQYF
J: TRBJ2-7; length: 13; size: many; V: TRBV7-6; D: .; DNA: TGTGCCAGCAGCCAAGACGGCTCCTACGAGCAGTACTTC; CDR3: CASSQDGSYEQYF
J: TRBJ1-6; length: 15; size: .; V: TRBV3-1; D: TRBD1; DNA: TGTGCCAGCAGCTTGACAGGGGACGGTAATTCACCCCTCCACTTT; CDR3: CASSLTGDGNSPLHF
J: TRBJ1-5; length: 17; size: .; V: TRBV7-2; D: TRBD1; DNA: TGTGCCAGCAGCCCCAGGGGACAGGGCATTAGCAATCAGCCCCAGCATTTT; CDR3: CASSPRGQGISNQPQHF
J: TRBJ2-2; length: 14; size: .; V: TRBV20-1; D: .; DNA: TGCAGTGCTAGTCTGCCGGAAAACACCGGGGAGCTGTTTTTT; CDR3: CSASLPENTGELFF
J: TRBJ2-3; length: 18; size: .; V: TRBV10-2; D: .; DNA: TGCGCCAACAGTGACCCATTCGAACAGTCAGACCCCACAGATACGCAGTATTTT; CDR3: CANSDPFEQSDPTDTQYF
J: TRBJ2-7; length: 13; size: .; V: TRBV10-3; D: TRBD1; DNA: TGTGCCATCAGCCCGGGACAGCCCTACGAGCAGTACTTC; CDR3: CAISPGQPYEQYF
J: TRBJ2-1; length: 13; size: .; V: TRBV20-1; D: .; DNA: TGCAGTGCACCGATAGGGGGTACCGATGAGCAGTTCTTC; CDR3: CSAPIGGTDEQFF
J: TRBJ2-1; length: 10; size: .; V: TRBV7-2; D: .; DNA: TGTGCCAGCAGCCCTACCGGACAGTTCTTC; CDR3: CASSPTGQFF
J: TRBJ2-4; length: 16; size: .; V: TRBV28; D: TRBD1; DNA: TGTGCCAGCAGTTTATGGGGACAGGGGGCCAAAAACATTCAGTACTTC; CDR3: CASSLWGQGAKNIQYF